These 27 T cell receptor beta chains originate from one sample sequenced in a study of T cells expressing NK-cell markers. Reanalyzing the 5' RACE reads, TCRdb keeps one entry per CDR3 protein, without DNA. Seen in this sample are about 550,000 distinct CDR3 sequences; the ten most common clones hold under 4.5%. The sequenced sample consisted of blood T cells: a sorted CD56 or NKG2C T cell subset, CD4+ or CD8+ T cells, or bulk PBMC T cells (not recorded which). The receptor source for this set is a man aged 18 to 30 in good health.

The CDR3 here is CASSAVIGSLGTGELFF. This chain connects TRBV25-1 to TRBJ2-2; the TRBD2 assignment by TCRdb is unverifiable without DNA. The CDR3 extends over 17 amino acids. The germline V gene has CDR1 MGHDK and CDR2 SYGVNS.

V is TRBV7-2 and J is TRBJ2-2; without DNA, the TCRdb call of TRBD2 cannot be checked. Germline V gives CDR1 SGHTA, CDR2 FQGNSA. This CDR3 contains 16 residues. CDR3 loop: CASSLMREGLGGELFF. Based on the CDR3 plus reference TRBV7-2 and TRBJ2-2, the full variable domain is GAGVSQSPSNKVTEKGKDVELRCDPISGHTALYWYRQSLGQGLEFLIYFQGNSAPDKSGLPSDRFSAERTGGSVSTLTIQRTQQEDSAVYLCASSLMREGLGGELFFGEGSRLTVL.

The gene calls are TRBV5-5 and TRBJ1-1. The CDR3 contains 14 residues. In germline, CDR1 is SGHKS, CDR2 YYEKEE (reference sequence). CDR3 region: CASSFRQLNTEAFF.

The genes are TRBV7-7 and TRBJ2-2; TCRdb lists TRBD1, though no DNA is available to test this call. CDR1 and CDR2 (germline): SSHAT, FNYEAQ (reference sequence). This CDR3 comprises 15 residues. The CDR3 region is CASSLDPGIGGELFF.

The CDR3 is CSAHSGRSRGADTQYF. The rearrangement uses TRBV20-1 and TRBJ2-3; TCRdb selects TRBD1, and the lack of DNA leaves this call unchecked. This CDR3 is built from 16 residues. CDR1 DFQATT and CDR2 SNEGSKA come from the germline V gene (reference sequence).

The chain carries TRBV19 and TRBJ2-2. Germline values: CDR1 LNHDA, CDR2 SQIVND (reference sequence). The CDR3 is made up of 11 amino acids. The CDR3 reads CASSMSGELFF. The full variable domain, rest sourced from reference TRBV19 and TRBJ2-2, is DGGITQSPKYLFRKEGQNVTLSCEQNLNHDAMYWYRQDPGQGLRLIYYSQIVNDFQKGDIAEGYSVSREKKESFPLTVTSAQKNPTAFYLCASSMSGELFFGEGSRLTVL.

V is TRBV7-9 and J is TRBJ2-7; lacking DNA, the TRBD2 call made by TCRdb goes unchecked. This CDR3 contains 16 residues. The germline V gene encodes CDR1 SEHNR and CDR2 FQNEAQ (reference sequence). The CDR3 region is CASSRPGLAGPSEQYF.

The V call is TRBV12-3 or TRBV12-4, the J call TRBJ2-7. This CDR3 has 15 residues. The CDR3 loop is CASSPTLTLRGEQYF.

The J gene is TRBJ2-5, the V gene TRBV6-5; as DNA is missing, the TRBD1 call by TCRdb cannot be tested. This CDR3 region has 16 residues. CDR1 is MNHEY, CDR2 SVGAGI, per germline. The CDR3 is CASSYSQPGQQETQYF.

The CDR3 sequence is CAISEGMTGLGYSNQPQHF. V usage is TRBV10-3 and J usage is TRBJ1-5; TCRdb lists TRBD1, though no DNA is available to test this call. In germline, CDR1 is ENHRY, CDR2 SYGVKD. The CDR3 runs 19 residues.

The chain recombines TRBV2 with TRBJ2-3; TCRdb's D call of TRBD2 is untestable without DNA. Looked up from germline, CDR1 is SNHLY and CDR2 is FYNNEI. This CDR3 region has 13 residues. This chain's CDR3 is CAKSGSITDTQYF.

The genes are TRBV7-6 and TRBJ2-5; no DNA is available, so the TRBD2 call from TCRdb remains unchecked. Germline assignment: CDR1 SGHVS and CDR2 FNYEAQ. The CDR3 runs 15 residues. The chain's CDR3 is CASSLEPAVGETQYF.

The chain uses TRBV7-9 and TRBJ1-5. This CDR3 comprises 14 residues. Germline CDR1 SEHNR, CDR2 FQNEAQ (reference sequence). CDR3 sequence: CASSLRDTDQPQHF.

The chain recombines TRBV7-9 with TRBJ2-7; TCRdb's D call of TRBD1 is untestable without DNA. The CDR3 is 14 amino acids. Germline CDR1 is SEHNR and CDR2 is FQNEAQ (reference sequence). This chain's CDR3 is CASSPWSSSYEQYF.

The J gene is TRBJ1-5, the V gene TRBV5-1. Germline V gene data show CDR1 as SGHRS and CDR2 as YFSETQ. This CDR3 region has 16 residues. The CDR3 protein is CASSLLPGPGGQPQHF.

CDR3 residues: CASRRYGSGGRLLNEQFF. This chain connects TRBV6-2 or TRBV6-3 to TRBJ2-1. The CDR3 consists of 18 residues. CDR1 MNHEY and CDR2 SVGEGT come from the germline V gene.

The CDR3 loop is CASNPRRDYNEQFF. J is TRBJ2-1 and V is TRBV7-9; no DNA is available, so the TRBD2 call from TCRdb remains unchecked. The CDR3 runs to 14 residues. Germline lookup yields CDR1 SEHNR and CDR2 FQNEAQ (reference sequence).

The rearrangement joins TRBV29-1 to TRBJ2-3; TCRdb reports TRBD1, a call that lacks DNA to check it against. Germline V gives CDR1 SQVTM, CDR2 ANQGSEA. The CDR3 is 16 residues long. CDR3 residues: CSVFFLTQGAPDTQYF.

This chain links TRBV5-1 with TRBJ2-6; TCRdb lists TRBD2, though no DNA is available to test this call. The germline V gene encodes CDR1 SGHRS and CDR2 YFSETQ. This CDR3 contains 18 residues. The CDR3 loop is CASSFGLAGGGGANVLTF.

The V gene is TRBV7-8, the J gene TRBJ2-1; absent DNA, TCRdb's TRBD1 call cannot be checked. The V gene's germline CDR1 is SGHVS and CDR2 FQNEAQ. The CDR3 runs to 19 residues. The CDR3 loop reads CASSSHPQRGPQTYNEQFF.

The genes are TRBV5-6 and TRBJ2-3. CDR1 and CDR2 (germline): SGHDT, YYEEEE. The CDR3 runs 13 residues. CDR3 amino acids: CASSFFSTDTQYF.

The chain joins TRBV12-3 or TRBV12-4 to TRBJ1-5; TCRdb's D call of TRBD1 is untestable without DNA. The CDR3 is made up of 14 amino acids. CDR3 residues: CASRDGGNDQPQHF.

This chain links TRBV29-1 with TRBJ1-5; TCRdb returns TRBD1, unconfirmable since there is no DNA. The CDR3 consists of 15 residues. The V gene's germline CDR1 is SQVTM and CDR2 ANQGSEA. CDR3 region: CSVEEDRGHVRPQHF.

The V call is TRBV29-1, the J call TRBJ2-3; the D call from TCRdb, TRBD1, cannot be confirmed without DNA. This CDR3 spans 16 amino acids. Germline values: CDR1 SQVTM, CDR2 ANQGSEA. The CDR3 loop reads CSVMDIDSLGTDTQYF.

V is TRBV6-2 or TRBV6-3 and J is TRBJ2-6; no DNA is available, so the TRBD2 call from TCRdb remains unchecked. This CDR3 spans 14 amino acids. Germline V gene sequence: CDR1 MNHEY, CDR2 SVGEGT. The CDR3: CASSQRAGANVLTF.

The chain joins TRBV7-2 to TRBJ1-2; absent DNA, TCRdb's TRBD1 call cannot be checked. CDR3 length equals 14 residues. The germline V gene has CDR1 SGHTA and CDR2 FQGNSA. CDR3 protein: CASSLQTGPGGYTF. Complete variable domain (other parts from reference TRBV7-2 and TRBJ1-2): GAGVSQSPSNKVTEKGKDVELRCDPISGHTALYWYRQSLGQGLEFLIYFQGNSAPDKSGLPSDRFSAERTGGSVSTLTIQRTQQEDSAVYLCASSLQTGPGGYTFGSGTRLTVV.

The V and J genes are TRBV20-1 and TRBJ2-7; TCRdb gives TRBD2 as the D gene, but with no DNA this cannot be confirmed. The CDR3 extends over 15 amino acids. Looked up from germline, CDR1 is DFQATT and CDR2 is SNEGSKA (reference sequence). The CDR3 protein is CSAVPSGTRPSGQYF.